Following are 26 T cell receptor beta chains from one sample sequenced in a study of blood T cell repertoires in COVID-19. Produced via immunoSEQ multiplex PCR; TCRdb's table is partial and in-frame only. The sample carries about 150,000 clones, around 83% recorded once. Sequencing used peripheral blood. These receptors all stem from a woman between 55 and 75 years old with acute or convalescent COVID-19.

There are a few counts of this clone. The V call is TRBV5-1, the J call TRBJ1-1; 8 nucleotides agree with TRBD1. Germline CDR1 is SGHRS and CDR2 is YFSETQ. The CDR3 is 13 residues long. Germline trimming cut 2 bases from V and 7 bases from J; bases unmatched to any gene: 4. The CDR3 sequence is CASSFGQGLEAFF. For the CDR3, the DNA is TGCGCCAGCAGCTTCGGACAGGGCCTTGAAGCTTTCTTT. Drawing the rest from reference TRBV5-1 and TRBJ1-1, the complete variable domain is KAGVTQTPRYLIKTRGQQVTLSCSPISGHRSVSWYQQTPGQGLQFLFEYFSETQRNKGNFPGRFSGRQFSNSRSEMNVSTLELGDSALYLCASSFGQGLEAFFGQGTRLTVV.

The rearrangement links TRBV11-2 to TRBJ1-3, with 7 bases identical to TRBD1. V shed 6 bases, J shed 1 base, and the junction held 6 bases outside the gene matches. This CDR3 is 15 amino acids long. CDR1 and CDR2 (germline): SGHAT, FQNNGV. As DNA, the CDR3 is TGTGCCAGCAGTCAAGGGGGCGGATCTGGAAACACCATATATTTT. It encodes CASSQGGGSGNTIYF.

The J gene is TRBJ2-5, the V gene TRBV7-3; possibly TRBD2 for D (7 bases). Trimming took 4 bases from V and 2 from J, leaving 20 bases between them. The CDR3 is 17 residues long. The germline CDR1 and CDR2 sequences are SGHTA and FQGTGA. The DNA of the CDR3 is TGTGCCAGCAGCTGGGCCCCTCGAGGGGGGGGACAAGAGACCCAGTACTTC. Protein: CASSWAPRGGGQETQYF.

The sample holds one count of this clone. The genes are TRBV21-1 and TRBJ1-5; TRBD1 is the table's D call and was not checked against the DNA. TRBV21-1 is shown as a pseudogene. The CDR3 covers 19 residues. CDR3 sequence reads: CATGQGEEGEQGPNQPQHF. The CDR3 nucleotides read TGTGCCACAGGGCAGGGAGAAGAAGGCGAGCAGGGGCCGAATCAGCCCCAGCATTTT.

The rearrangement links TRBV7-9 to TRBJ2-2, with 10 nucleotides matching TRBD2. Germline loops: CDR1 SEHNR, CDR2 FQNEAQ (reference sequence). The CDR3 runs 15 residues. The junction had 5 bases not matched to a gene; V was cut back by 10 bases and J by 0 bases. The chain's CDR3 is CATTSGGANTGELFF. The CDR3 DNA reads as TGTGCCACCACAAGCGGGGGGGCGAACACCGGGGAGCTGTTTTTT.

The V call is TRBV3-1 (or the pseudogene TRBV3-2), the J call TRBJ2-3; perhaps TRBD1 as D (5 bases). Germline loops: CDR1 LGHDT, CDR2 YNNKEL (reference sequence). V was pared by 0 bases and J by 8 bases, with 12 bases between. There are 14 residues in the CDR3. CDR3: CASSQDGAGGTQYF. The CDR3 DNA follows: TGTGCCAGCAGCCAAGATGGGGCAGGTGGTACGCAGTATTTT.

The chain links TRBV24-1 to TRBJ2-6; TRBD1 matches 7 bases. Per germline, CDR1 KGHDR and CDR2 SFDVKD. Unmatched junction bases numbered 4, after V lost 2 bases and J lost 1 base. This CDR3 is 17 amino acids long. CDR3 loop: CATSDYDRASGANVLTF. The CDR3 DNA reads as TGTGCCACCAGTGATTATGACAGGGCGTCTGGGGCCAACGTCCTGACTTTC.

The chain combines TRBV6-5 with TRBJ1-6; 8 bases fit TRBD1. The CDR3 contains 15 residues. Trimming at V came to 4 bases and at J to 4 bases, leaving 3 bases not matched to a gene. CDR1 and CDR2 (germline): MNHEY, SVGAGI. CDR3 DNA: TGTGCCAGCAGTTTCGGGGACAGGTATAATTCACCCCTCCACTTT. Translation gives CASSFGDRYNSPLHF.

This clone was seen more than once but under ten times. This chain links TRBV7-9 with TRBJ1-4, with 7 bases matching TRBD1. The CDR3 consists of 15 residues. The V gene end was trimmed by 2 bases and the J gene end by 6 bases; junction bases not matched to a gene: 6. CDR1 is SEHNR, CDR2 FQNEAQ, per germline (reference sequence). DNA for the CDR3: TGTGCCAGCAGCTTACGAGGGGGCGGAGATGAAAAACTGTTTTTT. This codes for CASSLRGGGDEKLFF.

Comment on this clone: One junction end disagrees with the germline gene, perhaps due to a read error. This chain uses TRBV11-2 with TRBJ1-1; 9 nucleotides agree with TRBD1. CDR1 is SGHAT, CDR2 FQNNGV, per germline. CDR3 length: 17 residues. For the CDR3, the DNA is TGTGCCAGCAGCATAGAGGACAGGGGAGTTGTGAACACTGAAGCTTTCTTT. Translating it yields CASSIEDRGVVNTEAFF.

V is TRBV30 and J is TRBJ2-2; unclear D gene. Germline V gene lookup returns CDR1 GTSNPN and CDR2 SVGIG (reference sequence). This CDR3 is 13 amino acids long. The V and J ends lost 2 bases and 3 bases respectively, with 7 bases between them. The CDR3 nucleotides read TGTGCCTGGAGTCTCACAGACACCGGGGAGCTGTTTTTT. This codes for CAWSLTDTGELFF.

V is TRBV28 and J is TRBJ1-1; 9 bases align to TRBD1. Trimming at V came to 7 bases and at J to 6 bases, leaving 3 bases not matched to a gene. The CDR3 has 12 amino acids. Germline assignment: CDR1 MDHEN and CDR2 SYDVKM. The DNA of the CDR3 is TGTGCCAGCATTGACAGGGGGGCTGAAGCTTTCTTT. This encodes CASIDRGAEAFF. The full variable domain, completed using reference TRBV28 and TRBJ1-1, is DVKVTQSSRYLVKRTGEKVFLECVQDMDHENMFWYRQDPGLGLRLIYFSYDVKMKEKGDIPEGYSVSREKKERFSLILESASTNQTSMYLCASIDRGAEAFFGQGTRLTVV.

The chain combines TRBV27 with TRBJ1-5, with 12 positions matching TRBD1. CDR1 MNHEY and CDR2 SMNVEV come from the germline V gene (reference sequence). This CDR3 spans 18 amino acids. Trimming cost V 6 bases and J 4 bases; bases outside gene matches: 13. CDR3 region: CASRELVGTGGKNQPQHF. CDR3 nucleotide sequence: TGTGCCAGCAGAGAATTGGTAGGGACAGGGGGCAAGAATCAGCCCCAGCATTTT.

The chain links TRBV7-9 to TRBJ2-5, with D possibly matching TRBD2 (7 bases). CDR1 and CDR2 (germline): SEHNR, FQNEAQ (reference sequence). The CDR3 is 15 residues long. V was shortened by 0 bases and J by 1 base, with 9 bases between the two germline ends. CDR3 nucleotides: TGTGCCAGCAGCTTAGCGGGGGGGCTCCAAGAGACCCAGTACTTC. It specifies CASSLAGGLQETQYF.

Turning to this clone: Other nucleotide sequences in the sample specify the same CDR3. The genes are TRBV7-3 and TRBJ1-1; D is ambiguous. This CDR3 is 13 amino acids long. The V and J ends lost 1 base and 1 base respectively, with 4 bases between them. Germline CDR1 and CDR2: SGHTA and FQGTGA. This CDR3 is CASSLSRNTEAFF. CDR3 bases: TGTGCCAGCAGCTTAAGCAGGAACACTGAAGCTTTCTTT. Filled out from reference TRBV7-3 and TRBJ1-1, the complete variable domain reads GAGVSQTPSNKVTEKGKYVELRCDPISGHTALYWYRQSLGQGPEFLIYFQGTGAADDSGLPNDRFFAVRPEGSVSTLKIQRTERGDSAVYLCASSLSRNTEAFFGQGTRLTVV.

The genes are TRBV18 and TRBJ1-2; D perhaps matches TRBD1 (5 bases). CDR1 and CDR2 from the germline V gene are KGHSH and LQKENI. V dropped 3 bases and J dropped 2 bases, with 16 bases sitting between them. The CDR3 spans 16 residues. CDR3 sequence: CASSPPGTGRNYGYTF. The CDR3 nucleotides read TGTGCCAGCTCACCCCCGGGGACGGGGAGGAACTATGGCTACACCTTC.

The V and J genes are TRBV19 and TRBJ1-1; D is unclear. Trimming pared 5 bases from V and 1 base from J, leaving 11 bases between. The CDR3 runs to 14 residues. Germline V gene sequence: CDR1 LNHDA, CDR2 SQIVND (reference sequence). CDR3 sequence reads: CASSRYPGNTEAFF. The CDR3 region has the DNA TGTGCCAGTAGTCGATACCCAGGGAACACTGAAGCTTTCTTT.

This clone was detected only once. This chain uses TRBV7-3 with TRBJ2-2; 8 nucleotides line up with TRBD2. The CDR3 runs to 15 residues. The germline CDR1 and CDR2 sequences are SGHTA and FQGTGA. Germline trimming cut 5 bases from V and 6 bases from J; bases unmatched to any gene: 8. The CDR3 is CASSMSGGWAGELFF. The CDR3 bases are TGTGCCAGCAGCATGAGCGGGGGTTGGGCCGGGGAGCTGTTTTTT.

This chain uses TRBV19 with TRBJ1-1; TRBD1 agrees at 7 bases. CDR3 length equals 15 residues. Losses at the gene ends were 9 bases for V and 3 bases for J; bases not matched to a gene: 13. The germline V gene has CDR1 LNHDA and CDR2 SQIVND (reference sequence). CDR3 residues: CASHPWDSPYTEAFF. CDR3 DNA sequence: TGTGCCAGCCATCCTTGGGACAGCCCTTACACTGAAGCTTTCTTT.

This chain uses TRBV7-9 with TRBJ2-1; 10 bases are shared with TRBD2. J was trimmed by 7 bases and V by 7 bases; bases with no gene match: 13. The CDR3 consists of 16 residues. Germline loops: CDR1 SEHNR, CDR2 FQNEAQ (reference sequence). The CDR3 bases are TGTGCCAGCACCCTTAGGCTAGCGGGGGCGGAGAATGAGCAGTTCTTC. Translating gives CASTLRLAGAENEQFF.

This clone appeared a single time. In nucleotides, the CDR3 is TGTGCCACCAGTGATTTTAGTACGCAGTTCTTC. Translating gives CATSDFSTQFF. J is TRBJ2-1 and V is TRBV24-1; no clear D gene. The V end lost 1 base, the J end lost 12 bases, and 6 bases lay between the germline ends. Looked up from germline, CDR1 is KGHDR and CDR2 is SFDVKD. The CDR3 totals 11 residues.

This clone was seen at least ten times. V and J are TRBV5-4 and TRBJ2-6, with TRBD2 matching 7 bases. Germline V gives CDR1 SGHNT, CDR2 YYREEE (reference sequence). The CDR3 is made up of 17 amino acids. V lost 2 bases, J lost 4 bases, and 9 bases stayed unmatched. DNA for the CDR3: TGTGCCAGCAGCTTTTCTTTATCGGGAGGAGGGGCCAACGTCCTGACTTTC. Protein product: CASSFSLSGGGANVLTF.

The chain employs TRBV3-1 (or the pseudogene TRBV3-2) and TRBJ1-1; D is uncertain. V lost 0 bases and J lost 0, with 17 bases in between. The CDR3 runs to 18 residues. CDR1 is LGHDT and CDR2 is YNNKEL in the germline V gene (reference sequence). CDR3 amino acids: CASSQENAVGGLNTEAFF. The CDR3 coding sequence is TGTGCCAGCAGCCAAGAAAATGCGGTTGGAGGGTTGAACACTGAAGCTTTCTTT.

The chain combines TRBV7-3 with TRBJ2-2; D might be TRBD2 (6 bases). The CDR3 length is 15 residues. Per germline, CDR1 SGHTA and CDR2 FQGTGA. With 5 bases removed from V and 3 bases from J, the gap between germline ends came to 13 bases. CDR3 in DNA: TGTGCCAGCAGCCCCAGGATAGCGGACACCGGGGAGCTGTTTTTT. Residues: CASSPRIADTGELFF. The variable domain in full, completed from reference TRBV7-3 and TRBJ2-2, reads GAGVSQTPSNKVTEKGKYVELRCDPISGHTALYWYRQSLGQGPEFLIYFQGTGAADDSGLPNDRFFAVRPEGSVSTLKIQRTERGDSAVYLCASSPRIADTGELFFGEGSRLTVL.

This rearrangement joins TRBV4-2 to TRBJ2-5, with 8 positions matching TRBD2. Losses at the gene ends were 0 bases for V and 5 bases for J; bases not matched to a gene: 11. There are 17 residues in the CDR3. Germline V gene sequence: CDR1 LGHNA, CDR2 YNFKEQ. CDR3 nucleotide sequence: TGTGCCAGCAGCCAAGATAGCCAGCGGGGGAAGGGGGAGACCCAGTACTTC. Residues: CASSQDSQRGKGETQYF.

The V and J genes are TRBV5-1 and TRBJ2-3, with D tentatively TRBD2 (7 bases). In germline, CDR1 is SGHRS, CDR2 YFSETQ. This CDR3 is 17 amino acids long. Trimming removed 1 base from V and 6 bases from J, with 21 bases in between. The CDR3 region is CASSLTWGGEKADTQYF. The CDR3 nucleotides read TGCGCCAGCAGCTTGACCTGGGGGGGCGAGAAGGCGGATACGCAGTATTTT.